This entry lists 23 T cell receptor beta chains sequenced from one sample in a study of T and B cells in COVID-19 patients. TRB was amplified from about 250-500 ng of blood genomic DNA. Multiplex PCR with BIOMED2 TRB-A/B primer pools amplified TRB rearrangements. TCRdb recomputed calls from the multiplex PCR reads with MiXCR, one row per CDR3 protein. The repertoire holds 5,500 to 8,000 distinct CDR3 sequences, with 22% as singletons. The sequenced material came from blood. Source of these receptors: a human donor who had recovered from COVID-19.

The rearrangement links TRBV27 to TRBJ1-5; 7 bases agree with TRBD1. This CDR3 region has 15 residues. With V trimmed by 6 bases and J by 0 bases, 5 bases remained unmatched. Germline V CDR1 and CDR2: MNHEY, SMNVEV (reference sequence). The CDR3 spells CASRPGTASNQPQHF. The CDR3 DNA reads as TGTGCCAGCAGGCCCGGGACAGCTAGCAATCAGCCCCAGCATTTT.

Within the sample, this clonotype is medium-sized (0.01 to 0.1%). The V call is TRBV19, the J call TRBJ1-2, with 12 bases fitting TRBD1. Germline CDR1 and CDR2: LNHDA and SQIVND (reference sequence). V lost 7 bases and J lost 3; bases outside the gene matches: 6. This CDR3 has 15 residues. CDR3 protein: CASMKGTGGYYGYTF. The CDR3, as DNA: TGTGCCAGTATGAAGGGGACAGGGGGCTACTATGGCTACACCTTC.

Relative to its sample, this clonotype is medium-sized. The CDR3 spells CASSPSGGFVEQFF. The CDR3, as DNA: TGTGCCAGCAGCCCTAGCGGGGGGTTTGTTGAGCAGTTCTTC. V gene TRBV11-1 combines with J gene TRBJ2-1; 11 bases align to TRBD2. Per the germline V gene, CDR1 is SGHAT and CDR2 is FQDESV (reference sequence). J lost 9 bases, V lost 5 bases, and 6 bases had no gene match. The CDR3 is 14 amino acids.

This clonotype counts as medium-sized. The chain uses TRBV5-6 and TRBJ2-1, with a tentative D call TRBD2 (7 bases). The CDR3 covers 12 residues. The germline V gene encodes CDR1 SGHDT and CDR2 YYEEEE. V shed 2 bases and J shed 10 bases, with 10 bases lying between them. CDR3 protein: CASSFEGGEQFF. In DNA, the CDR3 is TGTGCCAGCAGCTTTGAGGGGGGGGAGCAGTTCTTC.

This clonotype counts as large. The rearrangement uses TRBV29-1 and TRBJ2-7; D ambiguous. The CDR3 sequence is 11 residues long. Germline V lookup: CDR1 SQVTM, CDR2 ANQGSEA. Trimming removed 3 bases at V and 3 bases at J, with 6 bases between. In nucleotides, the CDR3 is TGCAGCGTTGATTTGGGCTACGAGCAGTACTTC. This codes for CSVDLGYEQYF.

The chain's CDR3 is CSARDSHTPWYGSYEQYF. The CDR3 bases are TGCAGTGCTAGAGATTCCCACACCCCCTGGTACGGGTCCTACGAGCAGTACTTC. V and J are TRBV20-1 and TRBJ2-7, with no clear D. Germline-derived CDR1 and CDR2 are DFQATT and SNEGSKA (reference sequence). The CDR3 contains 18 residues. The V end was cut by 0 bases, the J end by 1 base, with 22 bases between.

This clonotype occurred many times. The chain is built from TRBV18 and TRBJ1-4, with a weak D call TRBD1 (5 bases). V lost 6 bases, J lost 2 bases, and 16 bases lay in between. In germline, CDR1 is KGHSH, CDR2 LQKENI. CDR3 length equals 16 residues. The CDR3 here is CASSRWGSGTNEKLFF. CDR3 nucleotides: TGTGCCAGCTCCCGCTGGGGGAGCGGCACTAATGAAAAACTGTTTTTT.

Judged by abundance, this clonotype is medium-sized. The chain carries TRBV18 and TRBJ2-7; the D gene is possibly TRBD1 (7 bases). V was clipped by 6 bases and J by 4 bases, with 13 bases between them. CDR1 and CDR2 from the germline V gene are KGHSH and LQKENI. CDR3 length: 13 amino acids. The chain's CDR3 is CASSRDRPYEQYF. The CDR3 DNA follows: TGTGCCAGCTCGCGGGACAGACCATACGAGCAGTACTTC.

This chain uses TRBV29-1 with TRBJ2-1; perhaps D is TRBD1 or TRBD2 (5 bases each). Looked up from germline, CDR1 is SQVTM and CDR2 is ANQGSEA. The V end was cut by 4 bases, the J end by 3 bases, with 10 bases between. This CDR3 has 13 residues. Here the CDR3 reads CSVGWGNYNEQFF. Written as DNA, the CDR3 is TGCAGCGTTGGGTGGGGGAACTACAATGAGCAGTTCTTC.

The table lists this clonotype with many counts. This chain links TRBV27 with TRBJ2-3; 9 bases are a match to TRBD1. The CDR3 extends over 14 amino acids. Germline trimming cut 5 bases from V and 3 bases from J; bases unmatched to any gene: 3. Germline CDR1 reads MNHEY; CDR2 reads SMNVEV (reference sequence). DNA for the CDR3: TGTGCCAGCAGTCGACAGGGGGGAACAGATACGCAGTATTTT. Translation gives CASSRQGGTDTQYF.

This clonotype was seen ten or more times. The chain uses TRBV12-3 or TRBV12-4 and TRBJ2-1; TRBD1 matches 10 bases. J was trimmed by 8 bases and V by 6 bases; bases with no gene match: 13. This CDR3 has 16 amino acids. The CDR3 reads CASSVWGQGSGHEQFF. For the CDR3, the DNA is TGTGCCAGCAGCGTATGGGGACAGGGGTCCGGCCATGAGCAGTTCTTC.

This clonotype qualifies as medium-sized (0.01 to 0.1%). This chain links TRBV19 with TRBJ2-1; no firm D call. CDR1 LNHDA and CDR2 SQIVND come from the germline V gene (reference sequence). The germline V and J ends were trimmed by 3 bases and 7 bases, with 10 bases remaining between them. The length of the CDR3 is 13 residues. The CDR3 DNA follows: TGTGCCAGTAGTATCGCCCCTATGAATGAGCAGTTCTTC. Its translation is CASSIAPMNEQFF.

Sample share makes this clonotype medium-sized (0.01 to 0.1%). The chain combines TRBV6-5 with TRBJ1-4, with 7 bases matching TRBD1. The V gene's germline CDR1 is MNHEY and CDR2 SVGAGI. Trimming cost V 5 bases and J 4 bases; bases outside gene matches: 4. This CDR3 spans 14 amino acids. The CDR3 sequence: CASSQGDINEKLFF. As DNA, the CDR3 is TGTGCCAGCAGTCAGGGGGATATTAATGAAAAACTGTTTTTT.

This clonotype showed up just a few times. The chain links TRBV6-6 to TRBJ1-2; D perhaps matches TRBD1 (5 bases). V lost 2 bases to trimming and J lost 7 bases, with 14 bases between them. The V gene's germline CDR1 is MNHNY and CDR2 SVGAGI (reference sequence). The CDR3 totals 14 residues. CDR3 in DNA: TGTGCCAGCAGTTACCCGAACTCGAGGGGTGGCTACACCTTC. This encodes CASSYPNSRGGYTF.

The chain recombines TRBV6-5 with TRBJ1-1; 10 nucleotides line up with TRBD1. Germline loops: CDR1 MNHEY, CDR2 SVGAGI. The CDR3 has 17 residues. V shed 6 bases, J shed 1 base, and the junction held 11 bases outside the gene matches. CDR3 DNA sequence: TGTGCCAGCAGATATGACAGGGGGCCCCTCGGGAACACTGAAGCTTTCTTT. Amino acids: CASRYDRGPLGNTEAFF.

This clonotype was recorded only once. The rearrangement uses TRBV5-1 and TRBJ1-4; D remains ambiguous. CDR3 length: 14 amino acids. V lost 0 bases to trimming and J lost 8 bases, with 11 bases between them. Germline V lookup: CDR1 SGHRS, CDR2 YFSETQ. CDR3 residues: CASSLDRVSEKLFF. The CDR3 DNA is TGCGCCAGCAGCTTGGATCGGGTATCGGAAAAACTGTTTTTT. The whole variable domain, remainder taken from reference TRBV5-1 and TRBJ1-4, is KAGVTQTPRYLIKTRGQQVTLSCSPISGHRSVSWYQQTPGQGLQFLFEYFSETQRNKGNFPGRFSGRQFSNSRSEMNVSTLELGDSALYLCASSLDRVSEKLFFGSGTQLSVL.

Sample share makes this clonotype medium-sized. In DNA, the CDR3 is TGCAGCCTCCCCCTGCACGGGAGGGGCAGTGATACGCAGTATTTT. It translates to CSLPLHGRGSDTQYF. V gene TRBV29-1 combines with J gene TRBJ2-3, with 8 bases identical to TRBD2. CDR1 SQVTM and CDR2 ANQGSEA come from the germline V gene. The J segment lost 6 bases and the V segment lost 8 bases, leaving 16 bases of the junction unmatched. The CDR3 spans 15 residues.

This clonotype has at least ten counts. DNA of the CDR3: TGTGCCAGCAGTTTAATGAGCCAGGGCAATCAGCCCCAGCATTTT. The encoded protein is CASSLMSQGNQPQHF. This rearrangement joins TRBV27 to TRBJ1-5; D gene ambiguous. This CDR3 has 15 residues. Germline CDR1 reads MNHEY; CDR2 reads SMNVEV (reference sequence). V lost 2 bases, J lost 2 bases, and 10 bases lay in between.

The chain carries TRBV6-5 and TRBJ2-1; 13 bases line up with TRBD2. Germline lookup yields CDR1 MNHEY and CDR2 SVGAGI. V trimming: 5 bases; J trimming: 6 bases; junction bases outside the gene matches: 10. CDR3 length: 17 residues. The DNA of the CDR3 is TGTGCCAGCAGTCACCTGGGGACTAGCGGGGCCCTCAATGAGCAGTTCTTC. Protein: CASSHLGTSGALNEQFF.

This chain joins TRBV12-3 or TRBV12-4 and TRBJ1-6; D remains ambiguous. The CDR3 is 14 amino acids. Trimming took 4 bases from V and 7 from J, leaving 11 bases between them. This chain's CDR3 is CASSSATKNSPLHF. The CDR3 nucleotides are TGTGCCAGCAGTTCCGCGACAAAAAATTCACCCCTCCACTTT.

By its share, this clonotype is medium-sized. The V gene is TRBV29-1, the J gene TRBJ1-1, with 7 bases matching TRBD1. CDR3 size: 12 residues. V trimming: 3 bases; J trimming: 4 bases; junction bases outside the gene matches: 2. From germline, CDR1 is SQVTM and CDR2 ANQGSEA. Here the CDR3 reads CSVEQGGTEAFF. The CDR3 DNA sequence: TGCAGCGTTGAGCAGGGGGGCACTGAAGCTTTCTTT. Using reference TRBV29-1 and TRBJ1-1 for the parts outside the CDR3, the full variable domain is SAVISQKPSRDICQRGTSLTIQCQVDSQVTMMFWYRQQPGQSLTLIATANQGSEATYESGFVIDKFPISRPNLTFSTLTVSNMSPEDSSIYLCSVEQGGTEAFFGQGTRLTVV.

In this sample, this clonotype turned up many times. V and J are TRBV5-1 and TRBJ2-2; D remains unclear. CDR1 SGHRS and CDR2 YFSETQ come from the germline V gene. The CDR3 extends over 15 amino acids. The V end was cut by 0 bases, the J end by 0 bases, with 6 bases between. The DNA of the CDR3 is TGCGCCAGCAGCTTGGATAACACGAACACCGGGGAGCTGTTTTTT. It specifies CASSLDNTNTGELFF.

This clonotype was counted between two and nine times. The V gene is TRBV18, the J gene TRBJ1-1; D is uncertain. V was shortened by 3 bases and J by 1 base, with 12 bases between the two germline ends. Per germline, CDR1 KGHSH and CDR2 LQKENI. The CDR3 is made up of 15 amino acids. The CDR3, as DNA: TGTGCCAGCTCACCCGCCCCCCCACAGAACACTGAAGCTTTCTTT. This sequence encodes CASSPAPPQNTEAFF.